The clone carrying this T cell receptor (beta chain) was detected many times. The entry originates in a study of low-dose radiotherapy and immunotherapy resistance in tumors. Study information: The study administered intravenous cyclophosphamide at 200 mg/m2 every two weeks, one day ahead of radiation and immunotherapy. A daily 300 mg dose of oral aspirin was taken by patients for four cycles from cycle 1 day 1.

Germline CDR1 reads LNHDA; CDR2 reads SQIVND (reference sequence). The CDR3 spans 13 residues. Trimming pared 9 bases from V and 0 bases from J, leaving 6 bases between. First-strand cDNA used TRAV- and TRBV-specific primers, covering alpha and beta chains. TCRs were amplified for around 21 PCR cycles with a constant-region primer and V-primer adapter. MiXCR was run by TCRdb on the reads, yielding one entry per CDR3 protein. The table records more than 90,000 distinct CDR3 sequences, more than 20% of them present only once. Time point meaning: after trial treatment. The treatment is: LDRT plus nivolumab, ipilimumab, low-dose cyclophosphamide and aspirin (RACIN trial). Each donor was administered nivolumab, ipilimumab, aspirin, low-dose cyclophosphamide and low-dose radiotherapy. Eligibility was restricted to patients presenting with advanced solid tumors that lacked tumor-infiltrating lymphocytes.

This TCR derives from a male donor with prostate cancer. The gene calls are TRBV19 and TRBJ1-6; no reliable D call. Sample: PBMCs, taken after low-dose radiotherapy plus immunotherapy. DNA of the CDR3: TGTGCCAGCCAGAGCTCCTATAATTCACCCCTCCACTTT. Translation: CASQSSYNSPLHF.